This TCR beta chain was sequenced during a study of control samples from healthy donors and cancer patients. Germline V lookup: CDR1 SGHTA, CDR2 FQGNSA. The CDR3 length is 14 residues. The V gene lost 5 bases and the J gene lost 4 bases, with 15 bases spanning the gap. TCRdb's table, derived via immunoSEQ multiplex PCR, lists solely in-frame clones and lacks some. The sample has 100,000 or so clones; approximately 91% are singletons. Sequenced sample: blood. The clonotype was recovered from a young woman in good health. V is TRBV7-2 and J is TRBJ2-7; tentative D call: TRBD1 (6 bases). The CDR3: CASSQYRVRYEQYF. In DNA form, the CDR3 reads TGTGCCAGCAGCCAATACAGGGTCAGGTACGAGCAGTACTTC.